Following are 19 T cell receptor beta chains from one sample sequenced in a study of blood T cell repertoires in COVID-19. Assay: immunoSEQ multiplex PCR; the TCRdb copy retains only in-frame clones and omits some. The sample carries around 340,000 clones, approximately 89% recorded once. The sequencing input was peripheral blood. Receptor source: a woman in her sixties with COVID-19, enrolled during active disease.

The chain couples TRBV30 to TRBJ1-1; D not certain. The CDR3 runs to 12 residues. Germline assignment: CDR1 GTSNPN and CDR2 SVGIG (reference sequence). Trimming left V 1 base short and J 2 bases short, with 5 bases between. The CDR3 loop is CAWSGENTEAFF. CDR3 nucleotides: TGTGCCTGGAGTGGAGAAAACACTGAAGCTTTCTTT.

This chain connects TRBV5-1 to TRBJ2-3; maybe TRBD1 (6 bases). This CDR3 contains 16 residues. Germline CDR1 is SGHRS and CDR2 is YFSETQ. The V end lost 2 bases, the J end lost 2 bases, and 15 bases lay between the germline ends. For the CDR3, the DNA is TGCGCCAGCAGCTTAGCAGGGGATGGGATCACAGATACGCAGTATTTT. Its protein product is CASSLAGDGITDTQYF.

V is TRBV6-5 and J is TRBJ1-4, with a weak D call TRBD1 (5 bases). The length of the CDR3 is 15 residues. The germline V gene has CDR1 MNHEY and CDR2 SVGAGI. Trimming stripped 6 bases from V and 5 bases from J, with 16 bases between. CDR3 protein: CASRQAVVANEKLFF. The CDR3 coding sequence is TGTGCCAGCAGACAGGCCGTCGTGGCCAATGAAAAACTGTTTTTT.

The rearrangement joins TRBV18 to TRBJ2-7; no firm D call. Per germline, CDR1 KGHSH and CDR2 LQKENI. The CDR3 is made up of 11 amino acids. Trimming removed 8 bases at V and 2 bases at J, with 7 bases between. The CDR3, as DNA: TGTGCCAGCGCCGAGGCCTACGAGCAGTACTTC. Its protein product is CASAEAYEQYF.

This chain's CDR3 is CASSYSGRDYGYTF. The CDR3 DNA is TGTGCCAGCAGTTACTCCGGCAGGGACTATGGCTACACCTTC. The chain joins TRBV6-5 to TRBJ1-2; a weak D match, TRBD1 (5 bases). The germline V and J ends were trimmed by 0 bases and 3 bases, with 8 bases remaining between them. The germline CDR1 and CDR2 sequences are MNHEY and SVGAGI. The CDR3 runs to 14 residues.

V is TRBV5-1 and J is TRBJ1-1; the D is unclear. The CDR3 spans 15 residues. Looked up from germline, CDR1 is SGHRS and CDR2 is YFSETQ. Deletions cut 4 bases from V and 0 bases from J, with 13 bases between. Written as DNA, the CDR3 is TGCGCCAGCAGCAGGGAGATTCAGTTGAACACTGAAGCTTTCTTT. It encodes CASSREIQLNTEAFF.

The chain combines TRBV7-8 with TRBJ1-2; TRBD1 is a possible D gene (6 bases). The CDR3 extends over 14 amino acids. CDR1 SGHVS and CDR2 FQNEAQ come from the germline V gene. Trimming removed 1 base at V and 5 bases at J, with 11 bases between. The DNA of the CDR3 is TGTGCCAGCAGCTTAGTACAGGGCGGGTATGGCTACACCTTC. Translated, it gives CASSLVQGGYGYTF. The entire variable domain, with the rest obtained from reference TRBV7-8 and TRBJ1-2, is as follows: GAGVSQSPRYKVAKRGQDVALRCDPISGHVSLFWYQQALGQGPEFLTYFQNEAQLDKSGLPSDRFFAERPEGSVSTLKIQRTQQEDSAVYLCASSLVQGGYGYTFGSGTRLTVV.

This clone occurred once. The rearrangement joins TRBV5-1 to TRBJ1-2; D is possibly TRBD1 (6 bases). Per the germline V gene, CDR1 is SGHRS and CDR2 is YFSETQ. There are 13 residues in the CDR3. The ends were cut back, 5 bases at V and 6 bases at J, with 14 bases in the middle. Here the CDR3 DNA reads TGCGCCAGCAGAATAGGGACAAGTGATGGCTACACCTTC. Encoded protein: CASRIGTSDGYTF.

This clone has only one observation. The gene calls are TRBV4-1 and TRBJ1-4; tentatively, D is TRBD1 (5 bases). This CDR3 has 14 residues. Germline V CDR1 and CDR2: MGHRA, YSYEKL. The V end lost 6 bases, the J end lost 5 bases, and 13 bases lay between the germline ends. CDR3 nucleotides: TGCGCCAGCAGAGCCGACAGAACAAATGAAAAACTGTTTTTT. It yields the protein CASRADRTNEKLFF.

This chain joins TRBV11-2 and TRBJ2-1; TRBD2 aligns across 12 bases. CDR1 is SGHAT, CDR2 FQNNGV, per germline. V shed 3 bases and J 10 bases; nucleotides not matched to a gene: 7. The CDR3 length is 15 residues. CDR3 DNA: TGTGCCAGCAGCTTCACTAGCGGGGGGCAGTTGGAGCAGTTCTTC. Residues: CASSFTSGGQLEQFF. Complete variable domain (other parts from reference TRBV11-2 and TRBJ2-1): EAGVAQSPRYKIIEKRQSVAFWCNPISGHATLYWYQQILGQGPKLLIQFQNNGVVDDSQLPKDRFSAERLKGVDSTLKIQPAKLEDSAVYLCASSFTSGGQLEQFFGPGTRLTVL.

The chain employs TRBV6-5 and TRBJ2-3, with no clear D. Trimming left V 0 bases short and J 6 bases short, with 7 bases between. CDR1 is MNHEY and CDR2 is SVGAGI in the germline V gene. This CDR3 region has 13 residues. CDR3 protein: CASSYSLEDTQYF. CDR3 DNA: TGTGCCAGCAGTTACTCACTGGAGGATACGCAGTATTTT.

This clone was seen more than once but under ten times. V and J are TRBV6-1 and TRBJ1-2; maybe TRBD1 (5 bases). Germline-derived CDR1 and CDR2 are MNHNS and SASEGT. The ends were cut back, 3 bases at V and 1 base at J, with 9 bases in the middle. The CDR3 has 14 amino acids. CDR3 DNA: TGTGCCAGCAGTGAGGGGGGAAGTAACTATGGCTACACCTTC. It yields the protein CASSEGGSNYGYTF.

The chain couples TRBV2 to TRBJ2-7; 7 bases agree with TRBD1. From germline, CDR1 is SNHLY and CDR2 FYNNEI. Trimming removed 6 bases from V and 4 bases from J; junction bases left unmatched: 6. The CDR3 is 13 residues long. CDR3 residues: CASRPGQTYEQYF. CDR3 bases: TGTGCCAGCAGACCGGGACAGACTTACGAGCAGTACTTC.

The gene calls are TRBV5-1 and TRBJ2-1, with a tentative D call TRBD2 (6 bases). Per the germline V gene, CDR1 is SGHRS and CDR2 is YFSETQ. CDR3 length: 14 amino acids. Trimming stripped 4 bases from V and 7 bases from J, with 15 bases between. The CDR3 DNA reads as TGCGCCAGCAGCCCTGGGGCGGGGAAGAATGAGCAGTTCTTC. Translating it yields CASSPGAGKNEQFF.

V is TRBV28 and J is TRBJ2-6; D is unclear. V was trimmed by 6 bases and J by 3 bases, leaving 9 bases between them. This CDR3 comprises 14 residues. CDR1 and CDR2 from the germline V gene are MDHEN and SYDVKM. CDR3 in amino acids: CASRPGGGANVLTF. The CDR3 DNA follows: TGTGCCAGCAGGCCCGGCGGTGGGGCCAACGTCCTGACTTTC.

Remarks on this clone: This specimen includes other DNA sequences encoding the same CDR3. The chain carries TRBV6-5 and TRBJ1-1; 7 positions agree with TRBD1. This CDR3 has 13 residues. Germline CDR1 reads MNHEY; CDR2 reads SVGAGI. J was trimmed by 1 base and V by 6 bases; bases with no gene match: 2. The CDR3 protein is CASSRTGNTEAFF. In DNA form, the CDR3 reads TGTGCCAGCAGCCGGACAGGGAACACTGAAGCTTTCTTT.

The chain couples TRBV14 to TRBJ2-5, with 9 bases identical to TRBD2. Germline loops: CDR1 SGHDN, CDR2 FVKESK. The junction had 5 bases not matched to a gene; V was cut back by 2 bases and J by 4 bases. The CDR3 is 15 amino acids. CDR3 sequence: CASSQQRGAGETQYF. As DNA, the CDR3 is TGTGCCAGCAGCCAACAGCGGGGGGCAGGAGAGACCCAGTACTTC.

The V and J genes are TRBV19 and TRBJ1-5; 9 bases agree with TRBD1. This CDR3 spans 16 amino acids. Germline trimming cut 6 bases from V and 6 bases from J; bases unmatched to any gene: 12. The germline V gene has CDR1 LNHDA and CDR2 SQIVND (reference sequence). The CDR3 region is CASRVTSGTGPQPQHF. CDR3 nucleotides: TGTGCCAGTAGGGTTACCTCCGGGACAGGGCCTCAGCCCCAGCATTTT.

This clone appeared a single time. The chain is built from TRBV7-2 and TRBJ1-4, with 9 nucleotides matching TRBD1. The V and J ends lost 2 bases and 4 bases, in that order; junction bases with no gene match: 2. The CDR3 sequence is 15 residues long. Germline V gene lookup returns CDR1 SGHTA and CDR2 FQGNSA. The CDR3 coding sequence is TGTGCCAGCAGCTTAATGGGACAGGGTAATGAAAAACTGTTTTTT. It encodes CASSLMGQGNEKLFF.